This TCR beta chain appears in the sequencing data of a study of T cell responses to AZD1222 COVID-19 vaccine. Study findings and constraints: Two doses of AZD1222 preceded a rise in Spike-specific TCR breadth and depth.

This table comes from immunoSEQ multiplex PCR, and its TCRdb copy is limited to in-frame clones, with some not included. This table holds under 100,000 clones, 90% to 95% found once. The CDR3 loop spans 11 amino acids. CDR1 is KGHDR, CDR2 SFDVKD, per germline. The V gene lost 1 base and the J gene lost 8 bases, with 4 bases spanning the gap. As to this clone: Its cognate antigen is unknown.

This sample comprised peripheral blood, obtained on day 0 of AZD1222 vaccination. The receptor's source is an adult in good health. The chain couples TRBV24-1 to TRBJ1-2; no reliable D call. This CDR3 is CATSDLAGYTF. The CDR3 DNA follows: TGTGCCACCAGTGATTTAGCGGGCTACACCTTC.